This T cell receptor (beta chain) emerged from a study of regulatory T cells in long-lasting Graves disease. Noted time point: persistent/refractory GD, antithyroid drugs over 5 years with positive TRAb. Scientists built the TCR library using RNA that was extracted from PBMCs. V was clipped by 2 bases and J by 10 bases; unmatched bases: 12. The CDR3 has 16 residues. Looked up from germline, CDR1 is MDHEN and CDR2 is SYDVKM. Sequencing libraries for TCR beta were prepared with iRepertoire HTBI primers and Arm-PCR of CDR3 regions. TCRdb re-derived calls from the multiplex PCR reads in MiXCR, one entry per CDR3 protein. Of approximately 690,000 distinct CDR3 sequences listed, approximately 31% are singletons. This clonotype was seen at least ten times.

The input for sequencing was peripheral blood mononuclear cells (PBMCs), taken when the disease was refractory, from a patient treated with antithyroid drugs. This rearrangement joins TRBV28 to TRBJ2-7; 12 nucleotides match TRBD1. This TCR was sampled from a female donor with Graves disease. Here the CDR3 reads CASSLPGTGGTLRQYF. The CDR3, as DNA: TGTGCCAGCAGTTTACCCGGGACAGGGGGCACCCTGCGACAGTACTTC.